This TCR beta chain was retrieved from a study of CD8+ T cells in alopecia areata. Whole-study findings and limits: Elevated clonality characterized lesional scalp relative to normal scalp, particularly in alopecia totalis/universalis. Against the mouse data, patients shared TCRs less clearly, possibly for HLA reasons.

This clone has only a few counts. Its antigen is not known. Trimming cost V 5 bases and J 4 bases; bases outside gene matches: 10. Germline CDR1 is SEHNR and CDR2 is FQNEAQ (reference sequence). The CDR3 extends over 15 amino acids. Extraction of RNA preceded its reverse transcription into cDNA, which served as the sequencing template. Profiling relied on immunoSEQ multiplex PCR, and the TCRdb table lists in-frame clones only, not all of them. The sample carries more than 75,000 clones, about 40% recorded once. Input material: CD4+ T cells sorted from blood. The source is a human donor with alopecia areata. The chain couples TRBV7-9 to TRBJ2-7, with TRBD2 identical over 8 bases. The CDR3 DNA reads TGTGCCAGCAGCCTTTTAGCGGGACGGATGTACGAGCAGTACTTC. Its protein is CASSLLAGRMYEQYF.